This entry features one TCR beta chain sequence. Study members were between roughly 18 and 100 years old and lived in about two dozen US regions. This sample was included in a study of blood T cell repertoires in COVID-19. For the study at large: From the United States, Italy and Spain came samples of acute and convalescent COVID-19.

Libraries were prepared by immunoSEQ multiplex PCR; TCRdb keeps only in-frame clonotypes and omits some of them. The data contain about 220,000 clones, nearly 90% of them seen just once; the ten biggest clones take up over 13%. V lost 2 bases to trimming and J lost 7 bases, with 15 bases between them. This CDR3 is 14 amino acids long. Germline V gives CDR1 GTSNPN, CDR2 SVGIG (reference sequence). The chain has TRBV30 and TRBJ1-5; D gene uncertain. The sequence was obtained from a man aged 25 to 40 who had been exposed to COVID-19. The source material was PBMCs or T cells enriched from blood (not recorded which). The CDR3 sequence is CAWSPSGFGQPQHF. In DNA, the CDR3 is TGTGCCTGGAGTCCGTCGGGGTTCGGACAGCCCCAGCATTTT.